This passage covers 22 T cell receptor beta chains from one sample sequenced in a study of blood T cell repertoires in COVID-19. Using immunoSEQ multiplex PCR, the repertoire was profiled, and TCRdb retains in-frame clones only, with some absent. Seen here are 290,000 or so clones, around 83% observed once, and the top ten hold approximately 5%. The specimen was PBMCs or T cells enriched from blood (not recorded which). The receptors were sampled from a man in his forties who had been exposed to COVID-19.

The CDR3: CASRITSTNEKLFF. The DNA for the CDR3 is TGTGCCAGCAGGATAACTTCAACTAATGAAAAACTGTTTTTT. This sequence joins TRBV6-5 and TRBJ1-4, with D hard to call. This CDR3 comprises 14 residues. Germline CDR1 is MNHEY and CDR2 is SVGAGI. V was clipped by 6 bases and J by 0 bases, with 8 bases between them.

The chain joins TRBV10-3 to TRBJ2-7, with D possibly matching TRBD2 (7 bases). Looked up from germline, CDR1 is ENHRY and CDR2 is SYGVKD. The CDR3 is made up of 15 amino acids. Trimming took 0 bases from V and 5 from J, leaving 14 bases between them. CDR3: CAISESNRAGDEQYF. Here the CDR3 DNA reads TGTGCCATCAGTGAGTCGAACAGGGCGGGAGACGAGCAGTACTTC.

This clone was seen a few times. The DNA of the CDR3 is TGTGCCAGCACCCCTAACAGGGTGGGTGAAGCTTTCTTT. As protein: CASTPNRVGEAFF. The chain is built from TRBV12-3 or TRBV12-4 and TRBJ1-1; D perhaps matches TRBD1 (6 bases). The CDR3 spans 13 residues. Trimming removed 7 bases at V and 7 bases at J, with 16 bases between.

The CDR3 DNA reads TGTGCCAGCAGTTTACTTCGGGGTGGCGGCTACACCTTC. Residues: CASSLLRGGGYTF. The chain has TRBV27 and TRBJ1-2; no definite D call. Germline V CDR1 and CDR2: MNHEY, SMNVEV (reference sequence). V lost 2 bases and J 8 bases, leaving 12 bases between the germline ends. The CDR3 extends over 13 amino acids.

The chain uses TRBV15 and TRBJ2-7; the match to TRBD1 covers 8 bases. This CDR3 is built from 12 residues. Losses at the gene ends were 5 bases for V and 4 bases for J; bases not matched to a gene: 1. CDR1 LNHNV and CDR2 YYDKDF come from the germline V gene (reference sequence). CDR3 nucleotides: TGTGCCACCAGCGGACAGGGATACGAGCAGTACTTC. Protein product: CATSGQGYEQYF.

Points on this clone: One base away lies a much larger clone, so this may be a sequencing read error. The chain joins TRBV6-4 to TRBJ1-1; 8 bases fit TRBD1. The V segment lost 6 bases and the J segment 3 bases; nucleotides outside the gene matches: 3. Germline assignment: CDR1 MRHNA and CDR2 SNTAGT. The CDR3 totals 13 residues. This CDR3 is CASRLQGDTEAFF. CDR3 DNA sequence: TGTGCCAGCAGGTTACAGGGGGACACTGAAGCTTTCTTT.

The chain employs TRBV19 and TRBJ1-1, with D uncertain. Per the germline V gene, CDR1 is LNHDA and CDR2 is SQIVND (reference sequence). CDR3 length equals 12 residues. The V end lost 8 bases, the J end lost 10 bases, and 17 bases lay between the germline ends. The chain's CDR3 is CASLSAGRPAFF. In DNA form, the CDR3 reads TGTGCCAGTTTGAGTGCCGGGAGGCCAGCTTTCTTT.

This sequence joins TRBV6-6 and TRBJ2-5, with D perhaps TRBD1 (5 bases). Germline V gene lookup returns CDR1 MNHNY and CDR2 SVGAGI (reference sequence). With 8 bases removed from V and 4 bases from J, the gap between germline ends came to 11 bases. The CDR3 is made up of 12 amino acids. CDR3 in amino acids: CASGQGRETQYF. In nucleotides, the CDR3 is TGTGCCAGCGGCCAGGGCCGAGAGACCCAGTACTTC.

V usage is TRBV11-2 and J usage is TRBJ1-6, with D tentatively TRBD1 (6 bases). CDR3 length: 16 amino acids. Trimming stripped 1 base from V and 7 bases from J, with 14 bases between. Germline V gives CDR1 SGHAT, CDR2 FQNNGV. The CDR3 spells CASSLAPRQENSPLHF. In nucleotides, the CDR3 is TGTGCCAGCAGCTTAGCCCCTCGACAGGAGAATTCACCCCTCCACTTT. Together with reference TRBV11-2 and TRBJ1-6, the CDR3 gives the full variable domain: EAGVAQSPRYKIIEKRQSVAFWCNPISGHATLYWYQQILGQGPKLLIQFQNNGVVDDSQLPKDRFSAERLKGVDSTLKIQPAKLEDSAVYLCASSLAPRQENSPLHFGNGTRLTVT.

The J gene is TRBJ2-7, the V gene TRBV6-5; D is undetermined. Trimming removed 6 bases at V and 4 bases at J, with 10 bases between. The CDR3 length is 12 residues. Germline V gives CDR1 MNHEY, CDR2 SVGAGI. The CDR3: CASRSPRYEQYF. The DNA for the CDR3 is TGTGCCAGCAGGTCTCCTCGGTACGAGCAGTACTTC.

The rearrangement joins TRBV5-1 to TRBJ2-1; no clear D. Between the trimmed V and J ends, which lost 0 bases and 5 bases, there was a span of 15 bases. Per the germline V gene, CDR1 is SGHRS and CDR2 is YFSETQ. The CDR3 is made up of 16 amino acids. CDR3: CASSLADGARNNEQFF. Written as DNA, the CDR3 is TGCGCCAGCAGCTTGGCCGATGGTGCCAGGAACAATGAGCAGTTCTTC.

The CDR3 region is CSVEDSPEPADTQYF. CDR3 DNA: TGCAGCGTTGAAGATTCCCCGGAGCCTGCGGATACGCAGTATTTT. The rearrangement joins TRBV29-1 to TRBJ2-3; D remains ambiguous. The CDR3 sequence is 15 residues long. CDR1 is SQVTM, CDR2 ANQGSEA, per germline. V lost 0 bases to trimming and J lost 6 bases, with 16 bases between them.

The gene calls are TRBV30 and TRBJ2-5, with D uncertain. Trimming cost V 0 bases and J 1 base, with 6 bases left between them. The CDR3 spans 13 residues. Per germline, CDR1 GTSNPN and CDR2 SVGIG (reference sequence). The CDR3 protein is CAWSVSSQETQYF. Written as DNA, the CDR3 is TGTGCCTGGAGTGTATCCAGCCAAGAGACCCAGTACTTC.

The chain recombines TRBV14 with TRBJ2-7; D is possibly TRBD2 (7 bases). The ends were cut back, 4 bases at V and 10 bases at J, with 26 bases in the middle. The germline gives CDR1 SGHDN, CDR2 FVKESK. The length of the CDR3 is 16 residues. CDR3 sequence reads: CASSLLSDRARGAQYF. The CDR3 region has the DNA TGTGCCAGCAGCCTATTATCGGACCGGGCCCGGGGGGCACAGTACTTC.

The rearrangement uses TRBV10-1 and TRBJ1-1; 11 bases fit TRBD1. The CDR3 totals 14 residues. Germline-derived CDR1 and CDR2 are WNHNN and SYGVQD (reference sequence). V lost 3 bases to trimming and J lost 11 bases; unmatched junction nucleotides: 8. CDR3 amino acids: CASSEGQGARSAFF. The CDR3 DNA reads TGCGCCAGCAGTGAAGGACAGGGGGCAAGATCGGCTTTCTTT.

The V gene is TRBV19, the J gene TRBJ1-4; weak D call: TRBD1 (5 bases). Germline lookup yields CDR1 LNHDA and CDR2 SQIVND (reference sequence). The CDR3 runs 17 residues. The germline V and J ends were trimmed by 4 bases and 7 bases, with 22 bases remaining between them. The CDR3 loop reads CASSSYRTNRGSEKLFF. The DNA of the CDR3 is TGTGCCAGTAGTAGTTATCGGACTAATCGGGGGAGTGAAAAACTGTTTTTT.

This clone has just one count. The rearrangement joins TRBV3-1 (or the pseudogene TRBV3-2) to TRBJ1-1; D is perhaps TRBD1 (6 bases). CDR1 LGHDT and CDR2 YNNKEL come from the germline V gene (reference sequence). The CDR3 runs 13 residues. Trimming pared 4 bases from V and 7 bases from J, leaving 13 bases between. The CDR3 is CASSPAGGGEAFF. For the CDR3, the DNA is TGTGCCAGCAGCCCGGCTGGGGGCGGTGAAGCTTTCTTT.

The V and J genes are TRBV4-2 and TRBJ2-7, with TRBD2 identical over 11 bases. The CDR3 length is 19 residues. Trimming took 0 bases from V and 1 from J; bases not matched to a gene: 11. Germline CDR1 reads LGHNA; CDR2 reads YNFKEQ. The CDR3 loop is CASSQDSVKGLAASYEQYF. The CDR3 DNA sequence: TGTGCCAGCAGCCAAGACTCAGTAAAGGGACTAGCGGCATCCTACGAGCAGTACTTC.

The chain has TRBV6-5 and TRBJ2-7; D perhaps matches TRBD2 (5 bases). Trimming left V 4 bases short and J 1 base short, with 17 bases between. The CDR3 runs to 16 residues. Germline CDR1 reads MNHEY; CDR2 reads SVGAGI. As DNA, the CDR3 is TGTGCCAGCAGTTTCTCCCGGGGTGTTGGGTCCTACGAGCAGTACTTC. Translating it yields CASSFSRGVGSYEQYF.

J is TRBJ2-7 and V is TRBV29-1; 14 positions agree with TRBD2. This CDR3 contains 16 residues. The germline V gene encodes CDR1 SQVTM and CDR2 ANQGSEA. V lost 4 bases and J lost 3; bases outside the gene matches: 8. This CDR3 reads CSVAGLGTSGSYEQYF. The CDR3 nucleotides are TGCAGCGTTGCGGGTTTGGGGACTAGCGGGAGCTACGAGCAGTACTTC.

The chain recombines TRBV27 with TRBJ1-6; D gene uncertain. The CDR3 has 16 amino acids. Germline CDR1 MNHEY, CDR2 SMNVEV (reference sequence). V was pared by 6 bases and J by 3 bases, with 15 bases between. The CDR3 spells CASRPRTRFYNSPLHF. The CDR3 nucleotides are TGTGCCAGCAGGCCTCGTACTAGATTCTATAATTCACCCCTCCACTTT.

The chain is built from TRBV19 and TRBJ1-5; 9 nucleotides agree with TRBD1. V trimming: 3 bases; J trimming: 6 bases; junction bases outside the gene matches: 12. CDR1 is LNHDA, CDR2 SQIVND, per germline (reference sequence). The CDR3 runs 17 residues. CDR3 loop: CASSIRFGTGSGQPQHF. Written as DNA, the CDR3 is TGTGCCAGTAGTATCAGATTTGGGACAGGGTCCGGTCAGCCCCAGCATTTT.